Listed here are 28 T cell receptor beta chains from one sample, sequenced in a study of cytomegalovirus exposure and HLA in healthy donors. The study ran its PCR with 60 Vbeta and 13 Jbeta primers. Assay: immunoSEQ multiplex PCR; the TCRdb copy retains only in-frame clones and omits some. The sample has over 150,000 clones; approximately 88% are singletons. Material: PBMCs. The receptors shown here come from a boy younger than 10 in good health and CMV-seronegative.

The chain joins TRBV7-8 to TRBJ2-7; TRBD1 matches 7 bases. The CDR3 totals 15 residues. Germline loops: CDR1 SGHVS, CDR2 FQNEAQ. After removal of 8 bases from V and 1 base from J, the junction contained 11 bases not matched to a gene. In nucleotides, the CDR3 is TGTGCCAGCGGCCCCCTGACAGGGTGGTCCTACGAGCAGTACTTC. It encodes CASGPLTGWSYEQYF.

This chain links TRBV7-7 with TRBJ2-1, with 7 positions matching TRBD2. The CDR3 consists of 14 residues. Germline CDR1 reads SSHAT; CDR2 reads FNYEAQ (reference sequence). The ends lost 5 bases at V and 6 bases at J; junction bases unmatched: 7. The CDR3 spells CASSPAGTINEQFF. For the CDR3, the DNA is TGTGCCAGCAGCCCGGCCGGGACTATCAATGAGCAGTTCTTC.

CDR3 nucleotides: TGTGCCAGCAGCCGAACTATGGGACTACACTACAATGAGCAGTTCTTC. This sequence encodes CASSRTMGLHYNEQFF. V is TRBV7-9 and J is TRBJ2-1; 7 nucleotides align to TRBD2. From germline, CDR1 is SEHNR and CDR2 FQNEAQ (reference sequence). Unmatched junction bases numbered 10, after V lost 5 bases and J lost 3 bases. This CDR3 has 16 residues.

The chain joins TRBV6-5 to TRBJ2-2; maybe TRBD2 (6 bases). The CDR3 runs to 13 residues. Between the trimmed V and J ends, which lost 6 bases and 6 bases, there was a span of 11 bases. The V gene's germline CDR1 is MNHEY and CDR2 SVGAGI. CDR3 residues: CASSPLASGELFF. The DNA of the CDR3 is TGTGCCAGCAGCCCGCTAGCGTCCGGGGAGCTGTTTTTT.

The chain couples TRBV12-5 to TRBJ2-1, with 12 bases aligning to TRBD2. Germline V lookup: CDR1 LGHNT, CDR2 FRNRAP. V was clipped by 1 base and J by 6 bases; unmatched bases: 7. The CDR3 is 17 residues long. The CDR3 region is CASGLGLTSGGINEQFF. The CDR3, as DNA: TGTGCTAGTGGTTTGGGCCTGACTAGCGGGGGAATCAATGAGCAGTTCTTC.

This sequence joins TRBV5-4 and TRBJ1-2; D remains unclear. In germline, CDR1 is SGHNT, CDR2 YYREEE (reference sequence). V gave up 0 bases and J gave up 0 bases, with 9 bases separating them. This CDR3 spans 15 amino acids. CDR3 sequence reads: CASSLGGIPNYGYTF. CDR3 bases: TGTGCCAGCAGCTTGGGAGGGATACCTAACTATGGCTACACCTTC.

The count of this clone is one. This sequence joins TRBV10-3 and TRBJ1-2; D may be TRBD1 (6 bases). This CDR3 has 12 residues. The germline gives CDR1 ENHRY, CDR2 SYGVKD. Between the trimmed V and J ends, which lost 2 bases and 8 bases, there was a span of 9 bases. This CDR3 is CAISERGGGYTF. The DNA for the CDR3 is TGTGCCATCAGTGAGAGGGGGGGAGGCTACACCTTC.

The gene calls are TRBV14 and TRBJ2-3; 8 positions agree with TRBD2. With 1 base clipped from V and 1 base from J, the junction kept 1 base outside the gene matches. This CDR3 spans 15 amino acids. Germline V lookup: CDR1 SGHDN, CDR2 FVKESK. For the CDR3, the DNA is TGTGCCAGCAGCCAAGTTAGCGGGGGCACAGATACGCAGTATTTT. It is translated as CASSQVSGGTDTQYF.

There are a few counts of this clone. This chain uses TRBV7-9 with TRBJ1-1; 7 bases line up with TRBD1. CDR3 length: 14 amino acids. The V gene end was trimmed by 4 bases and the J gene end by 1 base; junction bases not matched to a gene: 3. Germline-derived CDR1 and CDR2 are SEHNR and FQNEAQ (reference sequence). The CDR3 sequence: CASSWTGSNTEAFF. The CDR3 DNA follows: TGTGCCAGCAGCTGGACAGGTTCGAACACTGAAGCTTTCTTT. The full variable domain, completed using reference TRBV7-9 and TRBJ1-1, is DTGVSQNPRHKITKRGQNVTFRCDPISEHNRLYWYRQTLGQGPEFLTYFQNEAQLEKSRLLSDRFSAERPKGSFSTLEIQRTEQGDSAMYLCASSWTGSNTEAFFGQGTRLTVV.

This sequence joins TRBV5-6 and TRBJ2-3; tentatively, D is TRBD2 (5 bases). CDR1 is SGHDT and CDR2 is YYEEEE in the germline V gene. The CDR3 is 14 residues long. V was clipped by 2 bases and J by 1 base, with 8 bases between them. The CDR3 bases are TGTGCCAGCAGCTTTGGGCGGGGCACAGATACGCAGTATTTT. Translation gives CASSFGRGTDTQYF. Using reference TRBV5-6 and TRBJ2-3 for the parts outside the CDR3, the full variable domain is DAGVTQSPTHLIKTRGQQVTLRCSPKSGHDTVSWYQQALGQGPQFIFQYYEEEERQRGNFPDRFSGHQFPNYSSELNVNALLLGDSALYLCASSFGRGTDTQYFGPGTRLTVL.

The chain links TRBV6-5 to TRBJ2-1, with 13 bases matching TRBD2. V dropped 2 bases and J dropped 9; count of bases not matched to a gene: 4. Per germline, CDR1 MNHEY and CDR2 SVGAGI. The CDR3 is 15 amino acids. CDR3 coding DNA: TGTGCCAGCAGTTACAGGACTAGCGGGAGTTTTGAGCAGTTCTTC. Its protein product is CASSYRTSGSFEQFF.

The J gene is TRBJ1-1, the V gene TRBV6-5; D remains ambiguous. CDR1 and CDR2 (germline): MNHEY, SVGAGI. V was pared by 7 bases and J by 2 bases, with 11 bases between. The CDR3 runs 13 residues. The DNA of the CDR3 is TGTGCCAGCAAATCCAAGAGAAACACTGAAGCTTTCTTT. Protein: CASKSKRNTEAFF.

V gene TRBV5-6 combines with J gene TRBJ1-2; the D is unclear. Germline V CDR1 and CDR2: SGHDT, YYEEEE. CDR3 length: 15 residues. Trimming left V 0 bases short and J 6 bases short, with 15 bases between. This chain's CDR3 is CASSLGSGSGNGYTF. As DNA, the CDR3 is TGTGCCAGCAGCTTGGGCTCCGGATCGGGGAATGGCTACACCTTC.

J is TRBJ1-6 and V is TRBV7-2; no clear D. Germline CDR1 SGHTA, CDR2 FQGNSA. Deletions cut 3 bases from V and 4 bases from J, with 7 bases between. The CDR3 length is 14 residues. The CDR3 protein is CASSFEQYNSPLHF. The CDR3, as DNA: TGTGCCAGCAGCTTTGAACAGTATAATTCACCCCTCCACTTT.

The chain links TRBV6-5 to TRBJ2-7; 8 bases are a match to TRBD1. V was clipped by 5 bases and J by 2 bases; unmatched bases: 5. CDR1 is MNHEY and CDR2 is SVGAGI in the germline V gene. CDR3 length: 14 residues. The CDR3 bases are TGTGCCAGCAGTCCCGGACAGGGAGCCTACGAGCAGTACGTC. Protein product: CASSPGQGAYEQYV.

The chain is built from TRBV19 and TRBJ2-5; D call uncertain. The CDR3 sequence is 13 residues long. Germline lookup yields CDR1 LNHDA and CDR2 SQIVND (reference sequence). With 3 bases removed from V and 2 bases from J, the gap between germline ends came to 7 bases. The CDR3 DNA sequence: TGTGCCAGTAGTATCGCCAGGCAAGAGACCCAGTACTTC. Its translation: CASSIARQETQYF.

This chain uses TRBV5-1 with TRBJ2-7; D is possibly TRBD1 (5 bases). Deletions cut 5 bases from V and 0 bases from J, with 6 bases between. Germline V gene lookup returns CDR1 SGHRS and CDR2 YFSETQ. The CDR3 is 12 residues long. CDR3 nucleotide sequence: TGCGCCAGCAGAGACAGCTCCTACGAGCAGTACTTC. Its translation is CASRDSSYEQYF.

The genes are TRBV13 and TRBJ2-3; D remains ambiguous. CDR3 length equals 14 residues. Germline V gene data show CDR1 as PRHDT and CDR2 as FYEKMQ (reference sequence). Between the trimmed V and J ends, which lost 1 base and 0 bases, there was a span of 5 bases. In DNA form, the CDR3 reads TGTGCCAGCAGCTTAGCAGTAAGCACAGATACGCAGTATTTT. Its protein product is CASSLAVSTDTQYF.

V is TRBV5-1 and J is TRBJ2-5; maybe TRBD2 (6 bases). This CDR3 has 14 residues. V was trimmed by 4 bases and J by 1 base, leaving 11 bases between them. Germline V gives CDR1 SGHRS, CDR2 YFSETQ. The CDR3 protein is CASSRGTPQETQYF. The CDR3 DNA follows: TGCGCCAGCAGCCGTGGGACTCCCCAAGAGACCCAGTACTTC. The full variable domain, in which reference TRBV5-1 and TRBJ2-5 provide the parts outside the CDR3, is KAGVTQTPRYLIKTRGQQVTLSCSPISGHRSVSWYQQTPGQGLQFLFEYFSETQRNKGNFPGRFSGRQFSNSRSEMNVSTLELGDSALYLCASSRGTPQETQYFGPGTRLLVL.

This chain connects TRBV11-2 to TRBJ2-7; 8 nucleotides match TRBD1. This CDR3 region has 16 residues. Germline values: CDR1 SGHAT, CDR2 FQNNGV. V dropped 0 bases and J dropped 3; count of bases not matched to a gene: 7. In DNA form, the CDR3 reads TGTGCCAGCAGCTTAGATCGCCCTGGACAGGGCTACGAGCAGTACTTC. Its translation is CASSLDRPGQGYEQYF.

The chain couples TRBV9 to TRBJ2-1; 8 bases fit TRBD2. The CDR3 extends over 16 amino acids. After removal of 4 bases from V and 4 bases from J, the junction contained 10 bases not matched to a gene. CDR1 and CDR2 (germline): SGDLS, YYNGEE. CDR3 coding DNA: TGTGCCAGCAGCCCCTCCAGCGGGAGAGCGTACAATGAGCAGTTCTTC. As protein: CASSPSSGRAYNEQFF.

Only a few counts were recorded for this clone. The rearrangement joins TRBV19 to TRBJ1-5; perhaps TRBD1 as D (5 bases). This CDR3 contains 14 residues. Trimming removed 5 bases at V and 0 bases at J, with 8 bases between. Germline V gene sequence: CDR1 LNHDA, CDR2 SQIVND (reference sequence). DNA for the CDR3: TGTGCCAGTAGTTTGCAGGGTAGCAATCAGCCCCAGCATTTT. It is translated as CASSLQGSNQPQHF.

The chain has TRBV6-1 and TRBJ2-7; TRBD1 might be the D (6 bases). The V end lost 8 bases, the J end lost 3 bases, and 11 bases lay between the germline ends. Germline-derived CDR1 and CDR2 are MNHNS and SASEGT. This CDR3 comprises 12 residues. CDR3 residues: CASGGPSYEQYF. Written as DNA, the CDR3 is TGTGCCAGCGGGGGCCCAAGCTACGAGCAGTACTTC.

The chain links TRBV19 to TRBJ1-2; 8 bases agree with TRBD1. The CDR3 contains 16 residues. The germline gives CDR1 LNHDA, CDR2 SQIVND (reference sequence). With V trimmed by 5 bases and J by 6 bases, 14 bases remained unmatched. The CDR3 here is CASSPDRVVSGDGYTF. The DNA for the CDR3 is TGTGCCAGTAGTCCGGACAGGGTAGTCTCCGGGGATGGCTACACCTTC.

The DNA for the CDR3 is TGTGCCAGTAGTAACAGGGAAAGGGGCCCGGAAGAGACCCAGTACTTC. Its translation is CASSNRERGPEETQYF. This chain links TRBV19 with TRBJ2-5; a possible D gene is TRBD1 (6 bases). Germline loops: CDR1 LNHDA, CDR2 SQIVND (reference sequence). V shed 4 bases and J shed 3 bases, with 18 bases lying between them. The CDR3 is made up of 16 amino acids. Full variable domain (outside the CDR3, taken from reference TRBV19 and TRBJ2-5): DGGITQSPKYLFRKEGQNVTLSCEQNLNHDAMYWYRQDPGQGLRLIYYSQIVNDFQKGDIAEGYSVSREKKESFPLTVTSAQKNPTAFYLCASSNRERGPEETQYFGPGTRLLVL.

The CDR3 spells CASSLGVGGSYEQYF. The DNA for the CDR3 is TGTGCCAGCAGCTTAGGGGTGGGAGGATCTTACGAGCAGTACTTC. V and J are TRBV7-8 and TRBJ2-7, with a possible D match to TRBD2 (6 bases). Trimming removed 1 base at V and 4 bases at J, with 14 bases between. CDR1 is SGHVS, CDR2 FQNEAQ, per germline. The CDR3 runs 15 residues.

The chain couples TRBV6-9 to TRBJ1-2, with 9 bases fitting TRBD1. CDR3 length equals 15 residues. Looked up from germline, CDR1 is MNHGY and CDR2 is SVAAGI. V lost 3 bases and J lost 8; bases outside the gene matches: 10. CDR3 amino acids: CASSYGDRDPIGYTF. CDR3 nucleotides: TGTGCCAGCAGTTACGGGGACAGGGACCCTATCGGCTACACCTTC.

The chain links TRBV9 to TRBJ1-2; 7 bases match TRBD1. This CDR3 contains 17 residues. Germline V gene lookup returns CDR1 SGDLS and CDR2 YYNGEE. V lost 3 bases and J lost 0; bases outside the gene matches: 11. This chain's CDR3 is CASSGVGTGDPNYGYTF. CDR3 in DNA: TGTGCCAGCAGCGGAGTAGGAACAGGGGACCCTAACTATGGCTACACCTTC.